The 30 T cell receptor beta chains listed next were all sequenced from one sample in a study of graft-versus-host responses after intestinal transplantation. Sequencing was performed with immunoSEQ multiplex PCR; in TCRdb, only in-frame clones are kept and a portion is missing. The sample holds tens of thousands of clones, around 90% seen once. Their target antigens are unknown. Source: unstimulated CD4+ T cells sorted from spleen or lymph node cells, taken before transplant. All receptors derive from a human donor who was the organ donor for an intestinal transplant.

The CDR3 loop is CATGKGQVYGYTF. CDR3 coding DNA: TGTGCCACCGGGAAGGGACAGGTCTATGGCTACACCTTC. This rearrangement joins TRBV6-5 to TRBJ1-2, with 8 bases fitting TRBD1. The V and J ends lost 10 bases and 4 bases, in that order; junction bases with no gene match: 8. Germline V gives CDR1 MNHEY, CDR2 SVGAGI. There are 13 residues in the CDR3.

The chain joins TRBV29-1 to TRBJ2-1; D not certain. The V end was cut by 8 bases, the J end by 9 bases, with 20 bases between. The CDR3 runs to 13 residues. Germline assignment: CDR1 SQVTM and CDR2 ANQGSEA. The CDR3 sequence is CSSVSASWSEQFF. CDR3 DNA: TGCAGCAGTGTTTCAGCTAGTTGGAGTGAGCAGTTCTTC.

V gene TRBV7-3 combines with J gene TRBJ2-3; D unclear. This CDR3 is built from 13 residues. The V end was cut by 0 bases, the J end by 5 bases, with 6 bases between. From germline, CDR1 is SGHTA and CDR2 FQGTGA. CDR3 amino acids: CASSLTGGDTQYF. As DNA, the CDR3 is TGTGCCAGCAGCTTAACAGGTGGAGATACGCAGTATTTT.

The chain links TRBV19 to TRBJ2-3; 8 nucleotides line up with TRBD2. The CDR3 is 15 residues long. Germline V gives CDR1 LNHDA, CDR2 SQIVND (reference sequence). V was clipped by 4 bases and J by 4 bases; unmatched bases: 7. CDR3 in amino acids: CASSTSGRGSDTQYF. In DNA form, the CDR3 reads TGTGCCAGTAGTACGAGCGGGAGAGGGTCAGATACGCAGTATTTT.

V and J are TRBV28 and TRBJ2-7; the D gene is possibly TRBD1 (6 bases). Germline V gene sequence: CDR1 MDHEN, CDR2 SYDVKM. This CDR3 region has 14 residues. V lost 6 bases to trimming and J lost 1 base, with 13 bases between them. DNA of the CDR3: TGTGCCAGCAGCCGGACAGTTCCTTCCTACGAGCAGTACTTC. Translation: CASSRTVPSYEQYF. The full variable domain, its missing parts supplied by reference TRBV28 and TRBJ2-7, is DVKVTQSSRYLVKRTGEKVFLECVQDMDHENMFWYRQDPGLGLRLIYFSYDVKMKEKGDIPEGYSVSREKKERFSLILESASTNQTSMYLCASSRTVPSYEQYFGPGTRLTVT.

The rearrangement joins TRBV7-9 to TRBJ2-5; TRBD1 matches at 8 bases. This CDR3 spans 16 amino acids. Germline-derived CDR1 and CDR2 are SEHNR and FQNEAQ (reference sequence). J gave up 4 bases and V 0 bases, and 7 bases lay outside the gene matches. CDR3 coding DNA: TGTGCCAGCAGCTTAGCCCGGACAGGGTCAGTAGAGACCCAGTACTTC. Translated: CASSLARTGSVETQYF. Variable domain in full (rest from reference TRBV7-9 and TRBJ2-5): DTGVSQNPRHKITKRGQNVTFRCDPISEHNRLYWYRQTLGQGPEFLTYFQNEAQLEKSRLLSDRFSAERPKGSFSTLEIQRTEQGDSAMYLCASSLARTGSVETQYFGPGTRLLVL.

The chain is built from TRBV7-2 and TRBJ1-3; TRBD1 is a possible D gene (6 bases). With 7 bases removed from V and 3 bases from J, the gap between germline ends came to 16 bases. Per germline, CDR1 SGHTA and CDR2 FQGNSA. The CDR3 is 15 residues long. CDR3 in DNA: TGTGCCAGCACCTCGTCGGGGGGCCTTGGAAACACCATATATTTT. Residues: CASTSSGGLGNTIYF.

The gene calls are TRBV6-5 and TRBJ1-1; D is uncertain. Germline-derived CDR1 and CDR2 are MNHEY and SVGAGI. This CDR3 region has 13 residues. V lost 1 base and J 1 base, leaving 4 bases between the germline ends. CDR3 sequence (DNA): TGTGCCAGCAGTTACTGGGGGAACACTGAAGCTTTCTTT. This codes for CASSYWGNTEAFF.

This CDR3 reads CASSRTGHTINQPQHF. The DNA of the CDR3 is TGTGCCAGCAGTCGGACAGGCCATACTATTAATCAGCCCCAGCATTTT. The V call is TRBV28, the J call TRBJ1-5, with 7 bases fitting TRBD1. Germline trimming cut 5 bases from V and 4 bases from J; bases unmatched to any gene: 11. This CDR3 has 16 residues. Germline CDR1 MDHEN, CDR2 SYDVKM. Combining the CDR3 with reference TRBV28 and TRBJ1-5 gives the whole variable domain DVKVTQSSRYLVKRTGEKVFLECVQDMDHENMFWYRQDPGLGLRLIYFSYDVKMKEKGDIPEGYSVSREKKERFSLILESASTNQTSMYLCASSRTGHTINQPQHFGDGTRLSIL.

V is TRBV6-8 and J is TRBJ1-5, with a tentative D call TRBD1 (5 bases). The CDR3 consists of 13 residues. The germline V gene has CDR1 MNHGY and CDR2 SAAAGT. Trimming took 0 bases from V and 10 from J, leaving 10 bases between them. The CDR3 protein is CASSYSGEGPQHF. CDR3 sequence (DNA): TGTGCCAGCAGTTACTCGGGGGAGGGCCCCCAGCATTTT.

The J gene is TRBJ1-3, the V gene TRBV5-1, with D unresolved. The CDR3 consists of 16 residues. CDR1 is SGHRS and CDR2 is YFSETQ in the germline V gene. Trimming pared 4 bases from V and 0 bases from J, leaving 14 bases between. The CDR3 protein is CASSPPPDPSGNTIYF. The CDR3 nucleotides read TGCGCCAGCAGCCCACCCCCAGATCCCTCTGGAAACACCATATATTTT.

The chain recombines TRBV6-9 with TRBJ2-5, with 9 nucleotides matching TRBD2. The CDR3 is 16 amino acids. V shed 6 bases and J 5 bases; nucleotides not matched to a gene: 13. Per germline, CDR1 MNHGY and CDR2 SVAAGI. The CDR3 here is CASSRVGSGRSETQYF. The CDR3 coding sequence is TGTGCCAGCAGCCGCGTGGGTAGCGGGAGAAGTGAGACCCAGTACTTC.

The chain uses TRBV5-4 and TRBJ2-2, with 8 nucleotides matching TRBD1. This CDR3 is 15 amino acids long. Germline CDR1 and CDR2: SGHNT and YYREEE (reference sequence). The J segment lost 1 base and the V segment lost 3 bases, leaving 2 bases of the junction unmatched. DNA for the CDR3: TGTGCCAGCAGCTCCGGGACAGGGAACACCGGGGAGCTGTTTTTT. Translated: CASSSGTGNTGELFF.

This clone was counted a single time. This chain links TRBV19 with TRBJ2-7; D is uncertain. V gave up 5 bases and J gave up 3 bases, with 5 bases separating them. The CDR3 is 11 residues long. Germline values: CDR1 LNHDA, CDR2 SQIVND (reference sequence). The CDR3, as DNA: TGTGCCAGTAGTTCCCTCTACGAGCAGTACTTC. This sequence encodes CASSSLYEQYF.

The genes are TRBV11-2 and TRBJ2-7; 14 bases align to TRBD2. The CDR3 runs to 16 residues. V was pared by 3 bases and J by 2 bases, with 3 bases of the junction left unmatched. CDR1 is SGHAT and CDR2 is FQNNGV in the germline V gene. CDR3 in amino acids: CASSFRGLAGAYEQYF. As DNA, the CDR3 is TGTGCCAGCAGCTTTCGGGGACTAGCGGGAGCCTACGAGCAGTACTTC.

The J gene is TRBJ2-3, the V gene TRBV30; no definite D call. V was cut by 0 bases and J by 11 bases, with 12 bases left in between. Germline values: CDR1 GTSNPN, CDR2 SVGIG (reference sequence). The CDR3 runs 12 residues. This CDR3 reads CAWSVVGDLQYF. The CDR3 DNA reads TGTGCCTGGAGTGTAGTCGGAGATCTGCAGTATTTT. Full variable domain (rest looked up from reference TRBV30 and TRBJ2-3): SQTIHQWPATLVQPVGSPLSLECTVEGTSNPNLYWYRQAAGRGLQLLFYSVGIGQISSEVPQNLSASRPQDRQFILSSKKLLLSDSGFYLCAWSVVGDLQYFGPGTRLTVL.

The rearrangement uses TRBV28 and TRBJ2-7; perhaps D is TRBD1 or TRBD2 (7 bases each). Trimming stripped 5 bases from V and 3 bases from J, with 17 bases between. The CDR3 totals 15 residues. Germline CDR1 and CDR2: MDHEN and SYDVKM. This chain's CDR3 is CASSRGAGGYYEQYF. Written as DNA, the CDR3 is TGTGCCAGCAGTCGGGGGGCAGGGGGATACTACGAGCAGTACTTC.

This clone was detected once. The J gene is TRBJ2-1, the V gene TRBV27; 11 nucleotides match TRBD2. J lost 3 bases, V lost 5 bases, and 3 bases had no gene match. CDR1 is MNHEY and CDR2 is SMNVEV in the germline V gene (reference sequence). CDR3 length: 15 residues. The CDR3 coding sequence is TGTGCCAGCAGTGTCGGACTAGCGGGCTACAATGAGCAGTTCTTC. Translation gives CASSVGLAGYNEQFF.

This rearrangement joins TRBV6-6 to TRBJ2-2; 11 nucleotides match TRBD2. Germline values: CDR1 MNHNY, CDR2 SVGAGI (reference sequence). The CDR3 is 16 residues long. J was trimmed by 1 base and V by 6 bases; bases with no gene match: 4. The chain's CDR3 is CASRTSGTQNTGELFF. The CDR3 DNA reads TGTGCCAGCAGGACTAGCGGGACCCAGAACACCGGGGAGCTGTTTTTT.

This clone came up once. The rearrangement links TRBV28 to TRBJ2-7; D is unclear. The germline V gene encodes CDR1 MDHEN and CDR2 SYDVKM. The germline V and J ends were trimmed by 3 bases and 3 bases, with 6 bases remaining between them. This CDR3 is built from 12 residues. The chain's CDR3 is CASSFFFYEQYF. CDR3 coding DNA: TGTGCCAGCAGTTTTTTTTTCTACGAGCAGTACTTC.

This clone has just one count. The genes are TRBV13 and TRBJ2-1, with D perhaps TRBD1 (7 bases). Germline V gives CDR1 PRHDT, CDR2 FYEKMQ (reference sequence). Trimming took off 5 bases at V and 5 bases at J, with 13 bases between the two ends. The CDR3 is made up of 14 amino acids. The CDR3: CASSLRGRNNEQFF. CDR3 nucleotide sequence: TGTGCCAGCAGCCTCAGGGGGAGGAACAATGAGCAGTTCTTC.

A single count supports this clone. The rearrangement links TRBV9 to TRBJ2-5; 7 nucleotides match TRBD2. CDR3 size: 16 residues. The J segment lost 1 base and the V segment lost 4 bases, leaving 10 bases of the junction unmatched. CDR1 is SGDLS, CDR2 YYNGEE, per germline. Here the CDR3 DNA reads TGTGCCAGCAGCCCACGGGCTAGCGGACTCCAAGAGACCCAGTACTTC. Translating gives CASSPRASGLQETQYF.

The V gene is TRBV10-3, the J gene TRBJ1-1; TRBD1 aligns across 7 bases. Germline-derived CDR1 and CDR2 are ENHRY and SYGVKD. CDR3 size: 16 residues. The J segment lost 3 bases and the V segment lost 5 bases, leaving 12 bases of the junction unmatched. The CDR3: CAISKRDSNRYTEAFF. The CDR3 nucleotides are TGTGCCATCAGTAAACGGGACAGTAACCGATACACTGAAGCTTTCTTT.

The table lists this clone with a count of one. The V and J genes are TRBV2 and TRBJ2-1, with TRBD2 matching over 11 bases. The CDR3 loop spans 16 amino acids. The ends lost 8 bases at V and 6 bases at J; junction bases unmatched: 12. The germline CDR1 and CDR2 sequences are SNHLY and FYNNEI. This CDR3 reads CASRYQGLAGGNEQFF. In DNA form, the CDR3 reads TGTGCCAGCCGCTATCAAGGGCTAGCGGGAGGCAATGAGCAGTTCTTC.

The chain links TRBV7-2 to TRBJ2-7; no reliable D call. The CDR3 covers 14 residues. Germline V gene lookup returns CDR1 SGHTA and CDR2 FQGNSA. Trimming removed 5 bases from V and 5 bases from J, with 16 bases in between. In DNA form, the CDR3 reads TGTGCCAGCAGCCCGCAACTGCTGGGGAACGAGCAGTACTTC. Protein: CASSPQLLGNEQYF.

The chain joins TRBV9 to TRBJ1-1, with D possibly matching TRBD1 (6 bases). V lost 3 bases and J lost 3, with 18 bases in between. Germline assignment: CDR1 SGDLS and CDR2 YYNGEE. The length of the CDR3 is 16 residues. CDR3 coding DNA: TGTGCCAGCAGCGACCGGTCAGGGGCGGGATACACTGAAGCTTTCTTT. Translating gives CASSDRSGAGYTEAFF.

The rearrangement links TRBV15 to TRBJ2-1; D is possibly TRBD1 or TRBD2 (5 bases each). CDR3 size: 17 residues. The V gene's germline CDR1 is LNHNV and CDR2 YYDKDF (reference sequence). The V end lost 0 bases, the J end lost 2 bases, and 14 bases lay between the germline ends. CDR3 residues: CATSRDYGDLTYNEQFF. Written as DNA, the CDR3 is TGTGCCACCAGCAGAGATTACGGGGACCTGACCTACAATGAGCAGTTCTTC.

The chain links TRBV19 to TRBJ1-2; D is unclear. V was clipped by 4 bases and J by 4 bases, with 7 bases between them. CDR3 size: 12 residues. The germline V gene encodes CDR1 LNHDA and CDR2 SQIVND (reference sequence). For the CDR3, the DNA is TGTGCCAGTAGTACAGGAACCTATGGCTACACCTTC. Translated, it gives CASSTGTYGYTF.

The chain carries TRBV7-3 and TRBJ2-5, with a weak D call TRBD2 (6 bases). Trimming cost V 3 bases and J 5 bases, with 10 bases left between them. The length of the CDR3 is 13 residues. Germline CDR1 reads SGHTA; CDR2 reads FQGTGA. CDR3 DNA: TGTGCCAGCAGCTTCGCGGGAACGGAGACCCAGTACTTC. This translates into CASSFAGTETQYF.

The chain is built from TRBV11-2 and TRBJ2-1, with D tentatively TRBD2 (5 bases). V was trimmed by 4 bases and J by 3 bases, leaving 16 bases between them. This CDR3 spans 16 amino acids. Looked up from germline, CDR1 is SGHAT and CDR2 is FQNNGV. This chain's CDR3 is CASSSQRLYIYNEQFF. CDR3 coding DNA: TGTGCCAGCAGCTCCCAGCGGCTTTATATCTACAATGAGCAGTTCTTC.